This T cell receptor (beta chain) stems from a study of vaccination effects on CD4 cells after COVID-19. Study-wide points: Convalescent patients' post-vaccine spike repertoire was mostly distinct vaccine-induced clones.

Isolating CD4+ T cells followed more than eight days of culture. By PCR, the person was confirmed to have had SARS-CoV-2 infection between March and December 2020. The cohort was immunized with two doses of either the BNT162b2 or mRNA-1273 vaccine. Some clones are missing from TCRdb's copy, which holds only in-frame ones; the method was immunoSEQ multiplex PCR. The sample shows tens of thousands of clones, 74% of them seen only once. Per the germline V gene, CDR1 is MNHEY and CDR2 is SVGAGI. Trimming pared 6 bases from V and 3 bases from J, leaving 13 bases between. The CDR3 extends over 14 amino acids. Details on this clone: What it binds is not known.

The rearrangement uses TRBV6-5 and TRBJ2-3; D not resolved. The TCR sequence derives from a human donor who had a prior SARS-CoV-2 infection. The input for sequencing was CD4+ T cells from PBMCs cultured without peptide, taken after COVID-19 vaccination. The chain's CDR3 is CASSQRVFTDTQYF. CDR3 DNA: TGTGCCAGCAGCCAAAGGGTCTTTACAGATACGCAGTATTTT.